The present TCR beta chain was sequenced within a study of T cell responses to AZD1222 COVID-19 vaccine. Study-level points and caveats: A rise in Spike-specific TCR breadth and depth followed two AZD1222 doses. Clonal diversity may have been underestimated in mostly white British donors.

The data were produced by immunoSEQ multiplex PCR, yet TCRdb's version contains in-frame clones alone and is incomplete. The sample includes about 140,000 clones, about nine tenths of them seen just once. This clone was counted once. Its antigen is not identified. Germline CDR1 and CDR2: PRHDT and FYEKMQ (reference sequence). The CDR3 sequence is 15 residues long. V was clipped by 6 bases and J by 3 bases; unmatched bases: 10. Sample: peripheral blood, taken on day 0 of AZD1222 vaccination. The clonotype comes from an adult in good health. This rearrangement joins TRBV13 to TRBJ1-1; 7 bases are shared with TRBD1. The CDR3 DNA follows: TGTGCCAGCAGGCCTATACAGGGGATGGACACTGAAGCTTTCTTT. Its protein is CASRPIQGMDTEAFF. The full variable domain, completed using reference TRBV13 and TRBJ1-1, is AAGVIQSPRHLIKEKRETATLKCYPIPRHDTVYWYQQGPGQDPQFLISFYEKMQSDKGSIPDRFSAQQFSDYHSELNMSSLELGDSALYFCASRPIQGMDTEAFFGQGTRLTVV.